Given below is one T cell receptor beta chain in context. Its antigen is unknown. The PCR contained 60 Vbeta and 13 Jbeta primers. Data came from immunoSEQ multiplex PCR; TCRdb stores just in-frame clones and leaves some out. This sample has some 130,000 clones, with over 50% found just once. This CDR3 comprises 15 residues. In germline, CDR1 is LNHNV, CDR2 YYDKDF (reference sequence). Trimming removed 4 bases from V and 4 bases from J; junction bases left unmatched: 5. Donors were nominally healthy when sampled, though unrecorded immune exposures were likely. The sample originates from a study of cytomegalovirus exposure and HLA in healthy donors. Broader study findings: CMV antigen specificity was confirmed in vitro for three CMV-associated chains. Cytomegalovirus status was reportedly diagnosed by the classifier with high specificity and sensitivity. Exclusion as indistinguishable affected some V segments, including TRBV6-2 and TRBV6-3.

The origin of this receptor is a human donor in good health. The sample consisted of PBMCs. This chain links TRBV15 with TRBJ2-7; TRBD2 matches 12 bases. The CDR3 DNA follows: TGTGCCACCAGCATCGGACTAGCGGGAACGTACGAGCAGTACTTC. Its translation: CATSIGLAGTYEQYF.